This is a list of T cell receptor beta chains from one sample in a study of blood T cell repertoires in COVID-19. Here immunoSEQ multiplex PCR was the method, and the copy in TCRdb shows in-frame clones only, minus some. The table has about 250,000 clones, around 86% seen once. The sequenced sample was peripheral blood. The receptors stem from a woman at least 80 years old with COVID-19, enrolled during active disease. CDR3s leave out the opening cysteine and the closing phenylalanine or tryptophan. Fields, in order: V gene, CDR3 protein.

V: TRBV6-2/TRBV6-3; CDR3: ASSYSNFAGGLIGNEQF
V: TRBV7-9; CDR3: ASSPWTSGGAGTGELF
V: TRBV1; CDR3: TSSAGGLDQPQH
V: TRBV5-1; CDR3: ASSLSGERTDTQY
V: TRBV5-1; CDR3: ASSLEGRGRVTQY
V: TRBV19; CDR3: ASKSGSTDTQY
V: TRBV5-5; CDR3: ASSLRDRGNTIQY
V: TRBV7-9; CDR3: ASSLQARGVYGYT
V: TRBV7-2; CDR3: ASSLRQPYEQY
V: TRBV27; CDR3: ASSGRGRGYT
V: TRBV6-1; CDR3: ASSESRGLNGYT
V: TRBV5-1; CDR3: ASSPQGQGYGYT
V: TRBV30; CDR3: AWSSGVTNTEAF
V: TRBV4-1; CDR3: ASSQDVSGGYNEQF
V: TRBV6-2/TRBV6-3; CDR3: ASSPTGRDLSGNTIY
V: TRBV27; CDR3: ASREGPYTEKLF
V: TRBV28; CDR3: ASRVQGNYGYT
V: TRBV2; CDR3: ASSGQAWGYT
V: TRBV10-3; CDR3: AISPPGSFTEAF
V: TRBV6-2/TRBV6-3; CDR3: ASSYEAWGYT
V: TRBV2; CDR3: ASRGQVNGELF
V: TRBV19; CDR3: ASSIEESSLQH
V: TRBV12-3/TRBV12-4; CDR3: ASRAQGGYGYT
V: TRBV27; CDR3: ASSLLTGGNSPLH
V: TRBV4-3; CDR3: ASSQGVGKGANEKLF
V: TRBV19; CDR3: ASSIGTGRDSTEAF
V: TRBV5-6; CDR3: ASSYESDTEAF
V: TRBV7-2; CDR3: ASSPQRGGGAYEQF
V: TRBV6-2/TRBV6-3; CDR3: ASSVQGVSYNEQF
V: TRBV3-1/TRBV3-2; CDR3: ASSQPGTSHNEQF
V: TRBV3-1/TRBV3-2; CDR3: ASSQDLGLPQH
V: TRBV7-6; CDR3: ASSTRDSSNSPLH
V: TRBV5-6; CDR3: ASSLLQGDEKLF
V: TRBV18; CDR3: ASSPPGQGASDTQY
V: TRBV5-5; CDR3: ASSSNNSPLH
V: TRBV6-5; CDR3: ASSQRGRPNQPQH
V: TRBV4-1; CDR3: ASSQDPTGNTEAF
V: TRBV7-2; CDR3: ASSPSGGARTGELF
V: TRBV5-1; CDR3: ASSESTGQGELF
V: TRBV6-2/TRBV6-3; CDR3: ASSYREGNSPLH
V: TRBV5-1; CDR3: ASSLLWREGGYT
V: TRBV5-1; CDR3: ASSLVGGDNSPLH
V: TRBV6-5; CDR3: ASSKPGFEAGELF
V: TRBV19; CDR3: ASSTQWGGGNQPQH
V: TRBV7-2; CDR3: ASTAVVADTQY
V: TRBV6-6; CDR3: ASSYSLAGGQETQY
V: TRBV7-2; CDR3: ASSSQGGGSEKLF
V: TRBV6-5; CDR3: ASSYSKAGGQETQY
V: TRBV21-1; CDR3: ASSKVPRSDTEAF
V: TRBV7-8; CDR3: ASSLAPTVNQPQH
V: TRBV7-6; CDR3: ASSSGQGPYEQY